The clone carrying this TCR beta chain showed up just a few times. The CDR3 contains 13 residues. The V end lost 1 base, the J end lost 7 bases, and 8 bases lay between the germline ends. Germline CDR1 reads SGHKS; CDR2 reads YYEKEE (reference sequence). Amplification of TCR beta CDR3 regions used RNA transcripts. HTBI primers were employed in first-round RT-PCR, then a second-round multiplex PCR followed. MiXCR, applied by TCRdb to the multiplex PCR reads, yields one record per CDR3 protein. Found here are approximately 700,000 distinct CDR3 sequences, roughly 40% of them singletons; the top ten hold about 40%. This record belongs to a study of Graves' ophthalmopathy and Graves' hyperthyroidism.

The V gene is TRBV5-5, the J gene TRBJ2-2; D is perhaps TRBD2 (6 bases). The clonotype was recovered from an adult man with Graves' ophthalmopathy. The sequenced material came from peripheral blood. The CDR3: CASSLWEDGELFF. The CDR3 region has the DNA TGTGCCAGCAGCTTGTGGGAGGACGGGGAGCTGTTTTTT.